This TCR beta chain was sequenced for a study of blood T cell repertoires in COVID-19. Across the whole study: The United States, Italy and Spain were the sources of the acute and convalescent COVID-19 samples.

The method was immunoSEQ multiplex PCR; TCRdb's version includes in-frame clones alone and lacks a portion of them. The data show under 200,000 clones, about 86% seen once. The length of the CDR3 is 19 residues. V lost 0 bases and J 3 bases, leaving 23 bases between the germline ends. The clonotype was recovered from a human donor with acute or convalescent COVID-19. The donor label of this sample is uncertain. Material: peripheral blood. The chain uses TRBV23-1 and TRBJ1-2; D perhaps matches TRBD1 (6 bases). TRBV23-1 is flagged as an ORF with uncertain function. As DNA, the CDR3 is TGCGCCAGCAGTCAATCGCAACGGGACACCCCTCGTCCCCACTATGGCTACACCTTC. It encodes CASSQSQRDTPRPHYGYTF.